These 3 T cell receptor beta chains were all obtained from the same sample, sequenced in a study of beta chain features in type 1 diabetes. Study-wide findings and caveats: All four CD4+ subsets from Type 1 diabetes patients carried moderately but significantly shorter TCRB CDR3s.

No antigen has been assigned to these receptors. What was sequenced were expressed TCRB transcripts, since all of the isolated RNA had been reverse transcribed. The protocol was immunoSEQ multiplex PCR, while the TCRdb copy is restricted to in-frame clones and leaves out a portion. The sample consists of 600,000 or so clones, roughly 13% of them appearing once. Material: naive CD4+ T cells from blood. These receptors originate from a man between 18 and 35 years old with type 1 diabetes.

This clone was counted only a few times. The chain employs TRBV5-1 and TRBJ2-1; D is unresolved. CDR1 is SGHRS and CDR2 is YFSETQ in the germline V gene. The CDR3 sequence is 14 residues long. V gave up 0 bases and J gave up 4 bases, with 8 bases separating them. The DNA of the CDR3 is TGCGCCAGCAGCTTGGCGGCGGAGTACAATGAGCAGTTCTTC. It codes for CASSLAAEYNEQFF.

The CDR3, as DNA: TGCGCCAGCAGTCCGATGGCAGGGGAGGGAAATGAGCAGTTCTTC. It translates to CASSPMAGEGNEQFF. This chain connects TRBV5-1 to TRBJ2-1, with D possibly TRBD2 on 7 matching bases. The V and J ends lost 5 bases and 7 bases respectively, with 19 bases between them. Germline loops: CDR1 SGHRS, CDR2 YFSETQ. The CDR3 length is 15 residues.

CDR3 DNA sequence: TGTGCCAGCAGGGCCGGGACCAACAGTTGGGAGCAGTTCTTC. Translating it yields CASRAGTNSWEQFF. The chain links TRBV14 to TRBJ2-1; D is possibly TRBD1 or TRBD2 (5 bases each). The CDR3 runs to 14 residues. Germline CDR1 reads SGHDN; CDR2 reads FVKESK. Deletions cut 6 bases from V and 10 bases from J, with 19 bases between.